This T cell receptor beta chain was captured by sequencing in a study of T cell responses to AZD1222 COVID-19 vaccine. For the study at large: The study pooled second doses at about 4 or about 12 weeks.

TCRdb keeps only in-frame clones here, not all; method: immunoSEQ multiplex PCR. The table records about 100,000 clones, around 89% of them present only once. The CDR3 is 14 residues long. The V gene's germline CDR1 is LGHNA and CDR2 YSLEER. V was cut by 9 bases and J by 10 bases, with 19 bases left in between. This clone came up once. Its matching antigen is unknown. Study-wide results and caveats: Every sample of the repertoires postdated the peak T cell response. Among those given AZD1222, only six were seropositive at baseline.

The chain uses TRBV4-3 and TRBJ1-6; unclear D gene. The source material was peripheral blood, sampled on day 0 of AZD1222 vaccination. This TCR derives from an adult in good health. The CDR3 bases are TGCGCCAGTGCTAGGGAGCGAGAGAGCTCACCCCTCCACTTT. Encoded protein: CASARERESSPLHF.